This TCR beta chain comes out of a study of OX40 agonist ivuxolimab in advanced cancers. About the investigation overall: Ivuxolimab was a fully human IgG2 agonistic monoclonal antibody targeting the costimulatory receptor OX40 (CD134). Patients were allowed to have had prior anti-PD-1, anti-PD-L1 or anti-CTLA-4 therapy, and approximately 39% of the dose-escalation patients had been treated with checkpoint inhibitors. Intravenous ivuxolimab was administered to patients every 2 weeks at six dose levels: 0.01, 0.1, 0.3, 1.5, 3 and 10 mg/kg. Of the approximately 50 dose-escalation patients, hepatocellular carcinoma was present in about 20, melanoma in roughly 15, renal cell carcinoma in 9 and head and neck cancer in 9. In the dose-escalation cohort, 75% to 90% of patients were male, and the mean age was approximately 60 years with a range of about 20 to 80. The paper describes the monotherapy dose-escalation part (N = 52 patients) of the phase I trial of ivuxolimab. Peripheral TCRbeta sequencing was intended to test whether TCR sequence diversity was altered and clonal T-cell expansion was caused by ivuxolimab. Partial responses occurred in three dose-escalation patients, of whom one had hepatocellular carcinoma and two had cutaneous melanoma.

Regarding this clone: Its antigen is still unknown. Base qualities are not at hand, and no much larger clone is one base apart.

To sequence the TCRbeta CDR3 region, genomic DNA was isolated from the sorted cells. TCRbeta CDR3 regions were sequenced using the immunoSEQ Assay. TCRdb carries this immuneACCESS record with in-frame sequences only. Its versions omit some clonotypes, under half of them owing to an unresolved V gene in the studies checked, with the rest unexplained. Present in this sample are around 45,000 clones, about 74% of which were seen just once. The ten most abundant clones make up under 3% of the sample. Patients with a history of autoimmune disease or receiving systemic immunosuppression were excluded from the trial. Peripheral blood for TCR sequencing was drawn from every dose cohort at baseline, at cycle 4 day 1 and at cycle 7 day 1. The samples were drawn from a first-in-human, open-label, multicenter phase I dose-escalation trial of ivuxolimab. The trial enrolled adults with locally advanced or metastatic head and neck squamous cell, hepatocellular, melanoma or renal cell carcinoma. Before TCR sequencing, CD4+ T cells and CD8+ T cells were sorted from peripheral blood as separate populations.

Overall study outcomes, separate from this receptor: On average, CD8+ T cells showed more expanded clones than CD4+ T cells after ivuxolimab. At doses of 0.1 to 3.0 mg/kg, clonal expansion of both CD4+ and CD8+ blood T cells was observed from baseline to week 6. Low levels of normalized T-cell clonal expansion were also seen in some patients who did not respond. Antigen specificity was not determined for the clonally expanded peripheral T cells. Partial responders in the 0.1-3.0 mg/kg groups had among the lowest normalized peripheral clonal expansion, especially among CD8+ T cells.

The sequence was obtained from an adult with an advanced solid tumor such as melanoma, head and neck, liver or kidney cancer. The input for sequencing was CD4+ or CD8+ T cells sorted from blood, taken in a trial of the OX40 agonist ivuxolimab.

CDR3 region: CASSDRTSGIGSLAKNIQYF. The nucleotide sequence reads as follows: TGCGCCAGCAGCGATAGGACTAGCGGGATAGGGTCCCTAGCCAAAAACATTCAGTACTTC. The chain links TRBV5-1 with TRBJ2-4; 12 bases in the middle match TRBD2. The germline V gene provides CDR1 SGHRS and CDR2 YFSETQ. Its CDR3 holds 20 amino acids, cysteine through phenylalanine. Of the read, only the CDR3 DNA is kept; its 60 bases are in frame from base 1. V and J are trimmed by 4 bases and 0 bases, and the gene matches miss 14 bases of the junction. Beyond the CDR3, the reference TRBV5-1 and TRBJ2-4 genes provide the residues; the full variable domain reads: KAGVTQTPRYLIKTRGQQVTLSCSPISGHRSVSWYQQTPGQGLQFLFEYFSETQRNKGNFPGRFSGRQFSNSRSEMNVSTLELGDSALYLCASSDRTSGIGSLAKNIQYFGAGTRLSVL.